This T cell receptor beta chain was retrieved from a study of T cell responses to AZD1222 COVID-19 vaccine. Notes on the study in general: Sampling that yielded the repertoires occurred only after the peak T cell response.

Data came from immunoSEQ multiplex PCR; TCRdb stores just in-frame clones and leaves some out. Counted here are approximately 140,000 clones, roughly 92% occurring once; the ten biggest clones make up around 1.3%. Germline CDR1 and CDR2: SGHNT and YYREEE (reference sequence). The CDR3 is 14 residues long. The ends were cut back, 2 bases at V and 3 bases at J, with 11 bases in the middle. In regard to this clone: Its antigen is unidentified.

The receptor was derived from an adult in good health. This material consisted of peripheral blood, taken on day 0 of AZD1222 vaccination. The chain recombines TRBV5-4 with TRBJ1-1, with a weak D call TRBD1 (5 bases). The CDR3 sequence: CASSFSVGDTEAFF. In DNA, the CDR3 is TGTGCCAGCAGCTTCTCGGTGGGGGACACTGAAGCTTTCTTT.